The 23 T cell receptor beta chains presented below share a single source sample, sequenced in a study of T-cell memory formation after mild COVID-19. TCRdb independently ran MiXCR on the 5' RACE reads; one entry per CDR3 protein. The table has some 68,000 distinct CDR3 sequences, over 15% seen once. Sequenced input: PBMCs or a T cell subset sorted from them (not recorded which). The origin of the receptors is an adult woman who had mild COVID-19 (a few samples of this study predate the infection). Cell type and time point are not known.

For the CDR3, the DNA is TGTGCCAGCAGGGGGGGCGGACAGCAGTACTACGAGCAGTACTTC. It codes for CASRGGGQQYYEQYF. The chain employs TRBV27 and TRBJ2-7; D is perhaps TRBD1 or TRBD2 (6 bases each). V was cut by 6 bases and J by 3 bases, with 18 bases left in between. The CDR3 has 15 residues. Germline V gives CDR1 MNHEY, CDR2 SMNVEV (reference sequence).

This clonotype was observed a few times. The rearrangement joins TRBV4-1 to TRBJ2-5; D is ambiguous. Germline V gene sequence: CDR1 MGHRA, CDR2 YSYEKL. The CDR3 runs to 14 residues. Trimming pared 1 base from V and 5 bases from J, leaving 11 bases between. In DNA, the CDR3 is TGCGCCAGCAGCCAAGGCCCCTTCGAGGAGACCCAGTACTTC. Translated: CASSQGPFEETQYF.

V is TRBV5-6 and J is TRBJ1-2; D ambiguous. The V gene lost 5 bases and the J gene lost 2 bases, with 13 bases spanning the gap. CDR3 length: 14 amino acids. The germline V gene has CDR1 SGHDT and CDR2 YYEEEE. The CDR3 protein is CASREVEENYGYTF. Written as DNA, the CDR3 is TGTGCCAGCAGAGAAGTGGAAGAGAACTATGGCTACACCTTC. The variable domain in full, with the rest retrieved from reference TRBV5-6 and TRBJ1-2, is DAGVTQSPTHLIKTRGQQVTLRCSPKSGHDTVSWYQQALGQGPQFIFQYYEEEERQRGNFPDRFSGHQFPNYSSELNVNALLLGDSALYLCASREVEENYGYTFGSGTRLTVV.

In this sample, this clonotype turned up a few times. J is TRBJ2-1 and V is TRBV6-2 or TRBV6-3; D possibly corresponds to TRBD2 (5 bases). The CDR3 sequence is 15 residues long. V was shortened by 4 bases and J by 2 bases, with 12 bases between the two germline ends. Germline V gene sequence: CDR1 MNHEY, CDR2 SVGEGT. The CDR3 spells CASSSILVTYNEQFF. The DNA for the CDR3 is TGTGCCAGCAGTTCAATACTAGTAACCTACAATGAGCAGTTCTTC.

This clonotype was picked up a small number of times. The chain is built from TRBV2 and TRBJ2-7, with TRBD2 matching over 7 bases. CDR3 size: 16 residues. From germline, CDR1 is SNHLY and CDR2 FYNNEI. V gave up 0 bases and J gave up 3 bases; unmatched junction bases: 8. CDR3 coding DNA: TGTGCCAGCAGTGAAGCGGCGTCGGGGGAGGGCTACGAGCAGTACTTC. This encodes CASSEAASGEGYEQYF.

The chain combines TRBV7-9 with TRBJ2-5; 13 nucleotides line up with TRBD2. The germline gives CDR1 SEHNR, CDR2 FQNEAQ (reference sequence). The CDR3 sequence is 16 residues long. The trim removed 5 bases at V and 2 bases at J, leaving 5 bases unmatched. Here the CDR3 reads CASSTGTSGTQETQYF. As DNA, the CDR3 is TGTGCCAGCAGCACCGGGACTAGCGGGACGCAAGAGACCCAGTACTTC.

V is TRBV20-1 and J is TRBJ2-1; no clear D gene. Germline V gene data show CDR1 as DFQATT and CDR2 as SNEGSKA (reference sequence). The CDR3 is made up of 14 amino acids. V gave up 3 bases and J gave up 0 bases, with 9 bases separating them. CDR3 amino acids: CSARDRGSYNEQFF. CDR3 nucleotides: TGCAGTGCTAGGGACCGAGGCTCCTACAATGAGCAGTTCTTC.

The genes are TRBV20-1 and TRBJ2-7; no definite D call. The CDR3 length is 13 residues. Trimming removed 6 bases from V and 2 bases from J, with 14 bases in between. The germline V gene encodes CDR1 DFQATT and CDR2 SNEGSKA (reference sequence). CDR3 loop: CSAHPSATYEQYF. CDR3 coding DNA: TGCAGTGCCCACCCCAGCGCGACCTACGAGCAGTACTTC.

V and J are TRBV21-1 and TRBJ1-5; the table's D gene call, TRBD1, was not cross checked with the DNA. TRBV21-1 has pseudogene status. The CDR3 length is 17 residues. CDR3 DNA sequence: TGTGCCAGCAGCAAAGGATATGGTCGGGAAAGGGGCCAGCCCCAGCATTTT. Protein sequence: CASSKGYGRERGQPQHF.

The rearrangement uses TRBV3-1 and TRBJ2-2; tentatively, D is TRBD1 or TRBD2 (6 bases each). Trimming stripped 1 base from V and 0 bases from J, with 15 bases between. Germline V CDR1 and CDR2: LGHDT, YNNKEL (reference sequence). CDR3 size: 18 residues. The CDR3 DNA is TGTGCCAGCAGCCAAGCCAGGGGACTCCGACCGAACACCGGGGAGCTGTTTTTT. Its translation is CASSQARGLRPNTGELFF. Full variable domain (rest looked up from reference TRBV3-1 and TRBJ2-2): DTAVSQTPKYLVTQMGNDKSIKCEQNLGHDTMYWYKQDSKKFLKIMFSYNNKELIINETVPNRFSPKSPDKAHLNLHINSLELGDSAVYFCASSQARGLRPNTGELFFGEGSRLTVL.

The CDR3 region is CASSLIRDEQFF. Written as DNA, the CDR3 is TGTGCCAGCAGTTTAATCAGGGATGAGCAGTTCTTC. The genes are TRBV12-3 or TRBV12-4 and TRBJ2-1, with D possibly TRBD1 on 5 matching bases. This CDR3 has 12 residues. V dropped 2 bases and J dropped 8 bases, with 7 bases sitting between them.

This clonotype occurred a few times. The CDR3 DNA reads as TGCGCCAGCAGCCCAGGAGCTCTAGGGATAGAACTGGCCGGGGGTTACGAGCAGTACTTC. This gives the protein CASSPGALGIELAGGYEQYF. The chain recombines TRBV4-1 with TRBJ2-7, with a weak D call TRBD2 (6 bases). With 4 bases removed from V and 4 bases from J, the gap between germline ends came to 32 bases. The CDR3 sequence is 20 residues long. CDR1 and CDR2 from the germline V gene are MGHRA and YSYEKL.

The V gene is TRBV6-5, the J gene TRBJ2-3; weak D call: TRBD2 (7 bases). CDR3 size: 15 residues. Germline V gene lookup returns CDR1 MNHEY and CDR2 SVGAGI. V was cut by 8 bases and J by 2 bases, with 17 bases left in between. The CDR3 reads CASGIGGADTDTQYF. CDR3 DNA sequence: TGTGCCAGCGGGATTGGGGGGGCCGACACAGATACGCAGTATTTT.

This clonotype was observed a few times. This rearrangement joins TRBV6-1 to TRBJ2-1, with 7 positions matching TRBD2. CDR3 length: 14 amino acids. The V gene's germline CDR1 is MNHNS and CDR2 SASEGT. V lost 1 base to trimming and J lost 8 bases; unmatched junction nucleotides: 5. For the CDR3, the DNA is TGTGCCAGCAGTGAAGAGGGAGGGTTGGATGAGCAGTTCTTC. Amino acids: CASSEEGGLDEQFF.

The J gene is TRBJ1-1, the V gene TRBV14; D is undetermined. V was shortened by 1 base and J by 3 bases, with 15 bases between the two germline ends. CDR1 is SGHDN, CDR2 FVKESK, per germline. This CDR3 has 16 residues. This CDR3 reads CASSQGRVLFYTEAFF. The CDR3 nucleotides read TGTGCCAGCAGCCAAGGAAGAGTGCTTTTTTACACTGAAGCTTTCTTT.

This clonotype was counted only a few times. The chain joins TRBV18 to TRBJ2-7; D may be TRBD1 (5 bases). CDR1 is KGHSH and CDR2 is LQKENI in the germline V gene. The CDR3 is made up of 16 amino acids. The V and J ends lost 2 bases and 4 bases respectively, with 18 bases between them. The CDR3 region has the DNA TGTGCCAGCTCACCATTGGAAGGGGCTAGGGCTTACGAGCAGTACTTC. Amino acid sequence: CASSPLEGARAYEQYF.

The J gene is TRBJ2-2, the V gene TRBV28, with D tentatively TRBD2 (6 bases). The CDR3 loop spans 16 amino acids. V was pared by 5 bases and J by 4 bases, with 17 bases between. Germline CDR1 and CDR2: MDHEN and SYDVKM. The CDR3, as DNA: TGTGCCAGCAGTGGGACTTACCAAATTCCCACCGGGGAGCTGTTTTTT. It specifies CASSGTYQIPTGELFF.

This rearrangement joins TRBV5-1 to TRBJ1-1; no firm D call. CDR1 is SGHRS, CDR2 YFSETQ, per germline. V lost 2 bases and J 3 bases, leaving 8 bases between the germline ends. The CDR3 consists of 13 residues. CDR3 residues: CASSLSEDTEAFF. The DNA for the CDR3 is TGCGCCAGCAGCTTATCGGAAGACACTGAAGCTTTCTTT.

The chain uses TRBV9 and TRBJ2-7, with 9 positions matching TRBD1. The V gene's germline CDR1 is SGDLS and CDR2 YYNGEE. V gave up 4 bases and J gave up 6 bases; unmatched junction bases: 8. CDR3 length: 14 amino acids. The CDR3 nucleotides are TGTGCCAGCAGCTCCCCGGGACAGGGACCCGAGCAGTACTTC. Its protein is CASSSPGQGPEQYF. Based on the CDR3 plus reference TRBV9 and TRBJ2-7, the full variable domain is DSGVTQTPKHLITATGQRVTLRCSPRSGDLSVYWYQQSLDQGLQFLIQYYNGEERAKGNILERFSAQQFPDLHSELNLSSLELGDSALYFCASSSPGQGPEQYFGPGTRLTVT.

The rearrangement uses TRBV4-2 and TRBJ2-1; maybe TRBD1 (6 bases). The CDR3 totals 14 residues. The germline V gene encodes CDR1 LGHNA and CDR2 YNFKEQ. V dropped 1 base and J dropped 6 bases, with 10 bases sitting between them. CDR3 loop: CASSQGGRGNEQFF. Written as DNA, the CDR3 is TGTGCCAGCAGCCAAGGAGGCAGGGGCAATGAGCAGTTCTTC.

The chain uses TRBV7-9 and TRBJ2-7; D may be TRBD1 (5 bases). Trimming shortened V by 3 bases and J by 2 bases, and 8 bases separated the two germline ends. Looked up from germline, CDR1 is SEHNR and CDR2 is FQNEAQ (reference sequence). The CDR3 totals 13 residues. CDR3 region: CASSLSGTYEQYF. In nucleotides, the CDR3 is TGTGCCAGCAGCTTGTCAGGGACCTACGAGCAGTACTTC.

The chain links TRBV2 to TRBJ2-1, with 8 bases identical to TRBD2. CDR3 length: 17 amino acids. Unmatched junction bases numbered 11, after V lost 7 bases and J lost 0 bases. The germline gives CDR1 SNHLY, CDR2 FYNNEI. The CDR3 here is CASIPSAGVHSYNEQFF. CDR3 bases: TGTGCCAGCATCCCCTCAGCGGGAGTCCACTCCTACAATGAGCAGTTCTTC.

This clonotype was seen more than once but under ten times. V gene TRBV4-1 combines with J gene TRBJ2-7, with D perhaps given as TRBD1 or TRBD2 (5 bases each). CDR1 is MGHRA and CDR2 is YSYEKL in the germline V gene. The CDR3 spans 13 residues. V lost 8 bases, J lost 0 bases, and 11 bases lay in between. The CDR3 sequence is CASGWDGSYEQYF. In DNA form, the CDR3 reads TGCGCCAGCGGTTGGGACGGCTCCTACGAGCAGTACTTC.